Presented here are 20 T cell receptor beta chains from one specimen sequenced in a study of cytomegalovirus exposure and HLA in healthy donors. A multiplex PCR was run with 60 Vbeta primers and 13 Jbeta primers. Only in-frame clones appear in the TCRdb table, and some are missing; sequencing was by immunoSEQ multiplex PCR. This table holds roughly 110,000 clones, around 75% found once. Sequenced material: PBMCs. The receptors stem from a woman aged 25 to 39 in good health and CMV-seronegative.

J is TRBJ1-1 and V is TRBV10-3; 10 bases align to TRBD1. This CDR3 comprises 13 residues. V shed 6 bases, J shed 5 bases, and the junction held 3 bases outside the gene matches. CDR1 and CDR2 (germline): ENHRY, SYGVKD. The CDR3 DNA is TGTGCCATCAGGACAGGGGGCACAACTGAAGCTTTCTTT. This translates into CAIRTGGTTEAFF.

The chain employs TRBV30 and TRBJ2-7; possible D gene TRBD1, 5 bases. The CDR3 extends over 13 amino acids. The germline V and J ends were trimmed by 3 bases and 3 bases, with 12 bases remaining between them. In germline, CDR1 is GTSNPN, CDR2 SVGIG (reference sequence). The CDR3 DNA sequence: TGTGCCTGGAGCCTAGACAGTGACTACGAGCAGTACTTC. Protein: CAWSLDSDYEQYF.

This clone was seen more than once but under ten times. The rearrangement links TRBV6-4 to TRBJ2-1, with 8 bases aligning to TRBD1. CDR1 and CDR2 (germline): MRHNA, SNTAGT. Unmatched junction bases numbered 4, after V lost 5 bases and J lost 1 base. The CDR3 has 15 amino acids. CDR3 amino acids: CASSPGTGSYNEQFF. The CDR3 coding sequence is TGTGCCAGCAGTCCCGGGACAGGATCCTACAATGAGCAGTTCTTC.

Worth noting for this clone: The identical CDR3 is also encoded by other nucleotide sequences in the sample. This chain links TRBV5-1 with TRBJ2-7; 11 bases map to TRBD1. The CDR3 spans 15 residues. CDR1 SGHRS and CDR2 YFSETQ come from the germline V gene. The V segment lost 2 bases and the J segment 3 bases; nucleotides outside the gene matches: 4. This chain's CDR3 is CASSLGTGGLYEQYF. The CDR3 DNA reads TGCGCCAGCAGCTTAGGGACAGGGGGTCTCTACGAGCAGTACTTC. Variable domain in full (rest from reference TRBV5-1 and TRBJ2-7): KAGVTQTPRYLIKTRGQQVTLSCSPISGHRSVSWYQQTPGQGLQFLFEYFSETQRNKGNFPGRFSGRQFSNSRSEMNVSTLELGDSALYLCASSLGTGGLYEQYFGPGTRLTVT.

This sequence joins TRBV7-2 and TRBJ1-2; 8 nucleotides match TRBD1. Germline trimming cut 7 bases from V and 4 bases from J; bases unmatched to any gene: 11. Germline V lookup: CDR1 SGHTA, CDR2 FQGNSA. The CDR3 consists of 15 residues. The DNA of the CDR3 is TGTGCCAGCAAACGGGACAGGTCCCTTTCCTATGGCTACACCTTC. It translates to CASKRDRSLSYGYTF.

In its sample, this clone was seen once. The rearrangement uses TRBV30 and TRBJ1-5; weak D call: TRBD1 (6 bases). CDR1 and CDR2 (germline): GTSNPN, SVGIG (reference sequence). CDR3 length equals 15 residues. Trimming stripped 3 bases from V and 4 bases from J, with 16 bases between. DNA of the CDR3: TGTGCCTGGAGAGGGGGTGGGGGAGGGAATCAGCCCCAGCATTTT. It translates to CAWRGGGGGNQPQHF.

The chain combines TRBV9 with TRBJ2-7, with a tentative D call TRBD1 (7 bases). V was clipped by 3 bases and J by 5 bases, with 21 bases between them. The germline CDR1 and CDR2 sequences are SGDLS and YYNGEE. The CDR3 is 16 residues long. The CDR3 region is CASSAAGMTGIDEQYF. The CDR3 bases are TGTGCCAGCAGCGCGGCGGGAATGACAGGGATCGACGAGCAGTACTTC.

This sequence joins TRBV7-9 and TRBJ2-3; D possibly corresponds to TRBD2 (6 bases). There are 12 residues in the CDR3. V was clipped by 11 bases and J by 5 bases, with 14 bases between them. Germline CDR1 and CDR2: SEHNR and FQNEAQ (reference sequence). The CDR3 loop reads CACSGPEDTQYF. DNA of the CDR3: TGTGCCTGTAGCGGACCCGAAGATACGCAGTATTTT.

The V and J genes are TRBV5-6 and TRBJ1-1, with 7 bases matching TRBD1. CDR1 and CDR2 from the germline V gene are SGHDT and YYEEEE. There are 17 residues in the CDR3. The V segment lost 3 bases and the J segment 5 bases; nucleotides outside the gene matches: 16. CDR3 DNA: TGTGCCAGCAGCTCCCATTCCGGGACAGAGGGGAGAACTGAAGCTTTCTTT. It specifies CASSSHSGTEGRTEAFF.

The gene calls are TRBV6-5 and TRBJ1-1; 7 nucleotides match TRBD1. The junction had 11 bases not matched to a gene; V was cut back by 9 bases and J by 10 bases. The CDR3 runs to 12 residues. CDR1 is MNHEY, CDR2 SVGAGI, per germline. CDR3 nucleotide sequence: TGTGCCAGTACCGGGACAGCCAATAGAGCTTTCTTT. It translates to CASTGTANRAFF.

The genes are TRBV5-6 and TRBJ2-7; 8 bases align to TRBD1. The CDR3 is 16 residues long. Germline CDR1 and CDR2: SGHDT and YYEEEE. V shed 1 base, J shed 2 bases, and the junction held 8 bases outside the gene matches. CDR3 coding DNA: TGTGCCAGCAGCTTGAGTCCCGGCAGGGGGCCCTACGAGCAGTACTTC. Encoded protein: CASSLSPGRGPYEQYF.

This clone showed up just a few times. This sequence joins TRBV7-9 and TRBJ1-4, with D maybe TRBD1 (5 bases). The CDR3 runs to 12 residues. Germline CDR1 and CDR2: SEHNR and FQNEAQ (reference sequence). Trimming stripped 6 bases from V and 13 bases from J, with 15 bases between. The DNA of the CDR3 is TGTGCCAGCAGTTACGGGGGACCAGGACTGTTTTTT. Encoded protein: CASSYGGPGLFF. Supplemented by reference TRBV7-9 and TRBJ1-4, the full variable domain reads DTGVSQNPRHKITKRGQNVTFRCDPISEHNRLYWYRQTLGQGPEFLTYFQNEAQLEKSRLLSDRFSAERPKGSFSTLEIQRTEQGDSAMYLCASSYGGPGLFFGSGTQLSVL.

The rearrangement joins TRBV7-9 to TRBJ2-2, with 10 positions matching TRBD2. Germline CDR1 is SEHNR and CDR2 is FQNEAQ (reference sequence). This CDR3 has 17 amino acids. With 7 bases clipped from V and 4 bases from J, the junction kept 12 bases outside the gene matches. Written as DNA, the CDR3 is TGTGCCAGCACCCAGACTCAAACTAGCGGGGTCACCGGGGAGCTGTTTTTT. Amino acid sequence: CASTQTQTSGVTGELFF.

The rearrangement uses TRBV27 and TRBJ2-7, with 10 bases fitting TRBD1. The CDR3 runs 16 residues. Germline values: CDR1 MNHEY, CDR2 SMNVEV (reference sequence). The trim removed 5 bases at V and 1 base at J, leaving 8 bases unmatched. The CDR3: CASSIGQGVPSYEQYF. The CDR3 region has the DNA TGTGCCAGCAGTATAGGACAGGGGGTACCTTCCTACGAGCAGTACTTC.

The chain links TRBV4-2 to TRBJ2-2; a weak D match, TRBD2 (6 bases). The CDR3 is 15 amino acids. Germline V gene data show CDR1 as LGHNA and CDR2 as YNFKEQ. V shed 7 bases and J shed 0 bases, with 12 bases lying between them. CDR3 sequence reads: CASNPGTSNTGELFF. The CDR3 bases are TGTGCCAGCAACCCCGGGACTTCGAACACCGGGGAGCTGTTTTTT.

The chain joins TRBV7-6 to TRBJ2-7; D call uncertain. The CDR3 loop spans 13 amino acids. Per the germline V gene, CDR1 is SGHVS and CDR2 is FNYEAQ. The V end was cut by 4 bases, the J end by 7 bases, with 14 bases between. The CDR3 nucleotides read TGTGCCAGCAGCTGGGCTACGAGCAGGGAGCAGTACTTC. It is translated as CASSWATSREQYF. Looking up the rest from reference TRBV7-6 and TRBJ2-7 gives the full variable domain: GAGVSQSPRYKVTKRGQDVALRCDPISGHVSLYWYRQALGQGPEFLTYFNYEAQQDKSGLPNDRFSAERPEGSISTLTIQRTEQRDSAMYRCASSWATSREQYFGPGTRLTVT.

The rearrangement links TRBV18 to TRBJ1-5; 9 bases align to TRBD1. Germline CDR1 KGHSH, CDR2 LQKENI. The trim removed 2 bases at V and 4 bases at J, leaving 0 bases unmatched. This CDR3 spans 14 amino acids. CDR3 residues: CASSPGQGNQPQHF. The CDR3 DNA reads TGTGCCAGCTCACCAGGACAGGGGAATCAGCCCCAGCATTTT.

This chain joins TRBV2 and TRBJ1-4, with D possibly being TRBD1 (6 bases). V dropped 7 bases and J dropped 7 bases, with 19 bases sitting between them. The CDR3 extends over 15 amino acids. Germline V gene data show CDR1 as SNHLY and CDR2 as FYNNEI. CDR3 DNA sequence: TGTGCCAGCACAGTCCCTCCGGACAGTGGTGAAAAACTGTTTTTT. Translating gives CASTVPPDSGEKLFF.

This rearrangement joins TRBV7-9 to TRBJ2-3; 10 bases match TRBD2. Per the germline V gene, CDR1 is SEHNR and CDR2 is FQNEAQ (reference sequence). Losses at the gene ends were 5 bases for V and 2 bases for J; bases not matched to a gene: 13. CDR3 length equals 18 residues. In nucleotides, the CDR3 is TGTGCCAGCAGCCCTACTGAGATACTAGCGGGGTACACAGATACGCAGTATTTT. Encoded protein: CASSPTEILAGYTDTQYF.

V usage is TRBV19 and J usage is TRBJ1-4, with a possible D match to TRBD1 (5 bases). CDR3 size: 14 residues. Germline lookup yields CDR1 LNHDA and CDR2 SQIVND (reference sequence). The germline V and J ends were trimmed by 6 bases and 1 base, with 9 bases remaining between them. The CDR3, as DNA: TGTGCCAGTAGCCCAGGGATAACTAATGAAAAACTGTTTTTT. It codes for CASSPGITNEKLFF.